Listed here are 27 T cell receptor beta chains from one sample, sequenced in a study of shared clonotypes between healthy human individuals. CD45RO-negative, CCR7-positively selected cells formed the naive CD8 fraction, excluding terminally differentiated effector memory CD45RA+ cells. Sequenced by immunoSEQ multiplex PCR; TCRdb stores in-frame clones only, minus some. The sample records about 800,000 clones, approximately 96% being singletons. The sample consisted of naive CD8+ T cells sorted from blood. Receptor source: a man aged 25 to 40 in good health.

The genes are TRBV5-5 and TRBJ2-7, with D possibly TRBD1 on 5 matching bases. Germline V gene sequence: CDR1 SGHKS, CDR2 YYEKEE (reference sequence). V was trimmed by 0 bases and J by 4 bases, leaving 14 bases between them. The CDR3 spans 15 residues. The CDR3 reads CASSLGQGPLYEQYF. In nucleotides, the CDR3 is TGTGCCAGCAGCTTGGGGCAGGGCCCTTTATACGAGCAGTACTTC. The whole variable domain, remainder taken from reference TRBV5-5 and TRBJ2-7, is DAGVTQSPTHLIKTRGQQVTLRCSPISGHKSVSWYQQVLGQGPQFIFQYYEKEERGRGNFPDRFSARQFPNYSSELNVNALLLGDSALYLCASSLGQGPLYEQYFGPGTRLTVT.

The chain carries TRBV6-4 and TRBJ2-3; D might be TRBD1 or TRBD2, each matching 6 bases. V lost 5 bases to trimming and J lost 3 bases, with 24 bases between them. CDR1 and CDR2 from the germline V gene are MRHNA and SNTAGT. The CDR3 covers 18 residues. The CDR3 nucleotides read TGTGCCAGCAGTAACCACACAGGGAGGCTAGCAGCGACAGATACGCAGTATTTT. This codes for CASSNHTGRLAATDTQYF.

Note on this clone: This sample includes further DNA sequences coding for the same CDR3. The chain carries TRBV5-1 and TRBJ2-5; tentatively, D is TRBD1 (6 bases). The germline gives CDR1 SGHRS, CDR2 YFSETQ. The CDR3 contains 14 residues. Between the trimmed V and J ends, which lost 3 bases and 2 bases, there was a span of 11 bases. The DNA of the CDR3 is TGCGCCAGCAGCTCGACGACAGGACAAGAGACCCAGTACTTC. Amino acids: CASSSTTGQETQYF.

This chain joins TRBV5-6 and TRBJ2-1, with TRBD2 matching 7 bases. The CDR3 length is 15 residues. Unmatched junction bases numbered 5, after V lost 0 bases and J lost 5 bases. The germline CDR1 and CDR2 sequences are SGHDT and YYEEEE. The DNA of the CDR3 is TGTGCCAGCAGCTTGGGGGGAGGGCCCCACAATGAGCAGTTCTTC. Residues: CASSLGGGPHNEQFF.

This clone was seen just once. The V call is TRBV6-5, the J call TRBJ1-2; 12 bases fit TRBD1. CDR1 is MNHEY, CDR2 SVGAGI, per germline. The CDR3 sequence is 14 residues long. After removal of 5 bases from V and 6 bases from J, the junction contained 4 bases not matched to a gene. The CDR3 is CASSGGTGGHGYTF. As DNA, the CDR3 is TGTGCCAGCAGTGGAGGGACAGGGGGCCATGGCTACACCTTC.

This rearrangement joins TRBV7-8 to TRBJ2-3; possibly TRBD2 for D (6 bases). There are 14 residues in the CDR3. The germline CDR1 and CDR2 sequences are SGHVS and FQNEAQ. Deletions cut 2 bases from V and 3 bases from J, with 9 bases between. Written as DNA, the CDR3 is TGTGCCAGCAGCTTAATCGGGAGTACAGATACGCAGTATTTT. Protein product: CASSLIGSTDTQYF.

The V call is TRBV27, the J call TRBJ2-2; no clear D. Trimming took 7 bases from V and 3 from J, leaving 15 bases between them. The CDR3 has 15 residues. Looked up from germline, CDR1 is MNHEY and CDR2 is SMNVEV (reference sequence). CDR3 amino acids: CASTTTFSYTGELFF. The CDR3 region has the DNA TGTGCCAGCACCACCACCTTTAGCTACACCGGGGAGCTGTTTTTT.

To note about this clone: Other DNA sequences within the sample encode an identical CDR3. V is TRBV27 and J is TRBJ2-7; 9 positions match TRBD1. Germline V gene data show CDR1 as MNHEY and CDR2 as SMNVEV (reference sequence). The J segment lost 3 bases and the V segment lost 2 bases, leaving 5 bases of the junction unmatched. CDR3 length equals 15 residues. In nucleotides, the CDR3 is TGTGCCAGCAGTTTAGGGGGACAGGGCATCTACGAGCAGTACTTC. Protein product: CASSLGGQGIYEQYF.

V is TRBV11-2 and J is TRBJ2-7; D is tentatively TRBD1 or TRBD2 (7 bases each). This CDR3 spans 14 amino acids. Looked up from germline, CDR1 is SGHAT and CDR2 is FQNNGV. Trimming removed 5 bases at V and 0 bases at J, with 11 bases between. CDR3 sequence: CASSGRDSSYEQYF. The CDR3 nucleotides are TGTGCCAGCAGCGGGAGGGACAGCTCCTACGAGCAGTACTTC.

The rearrangement uses TRBV27 and TRBJ2-7, with no clear D. Germline CDR1 reads MNHEY; CDR2 reads SMNVEV (reference sequence). The CDR3 length is 13 residues. Trimming left V 5 bases short and J 2 bases short, with 10 bases between. CDR3 residues: CASSRARTYEQYF. In nucleotides, the CDR3 is TGTGCCAGCAGTCGGGCCAGAACCTACGAGCAGTACTTC.

Regarding this clone: Other nucleotide sequences from this sample produce the same CDR3. The genes are TRBV29-1 and TRBJ2-1; D is unresolved. This CDR3 is 13 amino acids long. From germline, CDR1 is SQVTM and CDR2 ANQGSEA. The germline V and J ends were trimmed by 4 bases and 3 bases, with 10 bases remaining between them. The CDR3: CSVVLPSYNEQFF. CDR3 coding DNA: TGCAGCGTTGTATTACCGAGCTACAATGAGCAGTTCTTC.

This sequence joins TRBV10-2 and TRBJ2-7; TRBD2 matches 7 bases. Germline V lookup: CDR1 WSHSY, CDR2 SAAADI. The trim removed 3 bases at V and 2 bases at J, leaving 10 bases unmatched. The CDR3 spans 16 residues. The CDR3 loop is CASSDVGGTGAYEQYF. DNA for the CDR3: TGCGCCAGCAGTGACGTCGGGGGGACGGGAGCCTACGAGCAGTACTTC.

The chain is built from TRBV2 and TRBJ2-3, with a possible D match to TRBD2 (5 bases). Germline assignment: CDR1 SNHLY and CDR2 FYNNEI. The CDR3 has 15 amino acids. Trimming removed 7 bases from V and 3 bases from J, with 17 bases in between. The CDR3 nucleotides read TGTGCCAGCACCGAAGGGTGGAGAGGGACAGATACGCAGTATTTT. Its protein is CASTEGWRGTDTQYF.

Details on this clone: Other DNA sequences in this sample translate to the same CDR3. The V gene is TRBV9, the J gene TRBJ1-4; tentative D call: TRBD1 (5 bases). Germline V gene data show CDR1 as SGDLS and CDR2 as YYNGEE. Trimming pared 0 bases from V and 0 bases from J, leaving 6 bases between. The CDR3 totals 15 residues. This CDR3 reads CASSVGGATNEKLFF. The CDR3 DNA is TGTGCCAGCAGCGTAGGGGGCGCAACTAATGAAAAACTGTTTTTT.

The V gene is TRBV21-1, the J gene TRBJ2-1; TRBD2, the D gene given by the table, was not confirmed from the DNA. TRBV21-1 is an annotated pseudogene. The CDR3 is made up of 15 amino acids. The CDR3 DNA is TGTGCCAGCAGCAAGGCTAGCGGGAGTTCGAATGAGCAGTTCTTC. It yields the protein CASSKASGSSNEQFF.

The V gene is TRBV18, the J gene TRBJ1-1, with 8 nucleotides matching TRBD1. This CDR3 spans 15 amino acids. V was pared by 3 bases and J by 6 bases, with 9 bases of the junction left unmatched. CDR1 is KGHSH, CDR2 LQKENI, per germline. The CDR3 spells CASSPWTGSSAEAFF. DNA for the CDR3: TGTGCCAGCTCACCTTGGACAGGGTCATCCGCTGAAGCTTTCTTT.

The rearrangement links TRBV7-6 to TRBJ2-5; unclear D gene. The CDR3 runs to 11 residues. The V and J ends lost 5 bases and 1 base respectively, with 2 bases between them. Germline V gives CDR1 SGHVS, CDR2 FNYEAQ. DNA for the CDR3: TGTGCCAGCAGCCTCCAAGAGACCCAGTACTTC. It yields the protein CASSLQETQYF.

The gene calls are TRBV5-1 and TRBJ2-5; D might be TRBD1 (6 bases). Looked up from germline, CDR1 is SGHRS and CDR2 is YFSETQ. This CDR3 is built from 14 residues. Trimming cost V 1 base and J 1 base, with 8 bases left between them. The CDR3 DNA sequence: TGCGCCAGCAGCTTGCCGGACAGCCAAGAGACCCAGTACTTC. It codes for CASSLPDSQETQYF.

The chain links TRBV11-2 to TRBJ2-3; no clear D gene. Germline CDR1 and CDR2: SGHAT and FQNNGV. The CDR3 consists of 15 residues. V dropped 7 bases and J dropped 2 bases, with 16 bases sitting between them. The CDR3 here is CASTMIEADTDTQYF. The DNA for the CDR3 is TGTGCCAGCACCATGATCGAGGCCGACACAGATACGCAGTATTTT.

The chain couples TRBV7-9 to TRBJ1-1, with a tentative D call TRBD1 (5 bases). The V gene's germline CDR1 is SEHNR and CDR2 FQNEAQ (reference sequence). V was shortened by 6 bases and J by 4 bases, with 18 bases between the two germline ends. This CDR3 comprises 15 residues. The CDR3 loop is CASSVLSGGSTEAFF. In nucleotides, the CDR3 is TGTGCCAGCAGTGTCCTCTCCGGGGGGAGCACTGAAGCTTTCTTT. Full variable domain (rest looked up from reference TRBV7-9 and TRBJ1-1): DTGVSQNPRHKITKRGQNVTFRCDPISEHNRLYWYRQTLGQGPEFLTYFQNEAQLEKSRLLSDRFSAERPKGSFSTLEIQRTEQGDSAMYLCASSVLSGGSTEAFFGQGTRLTVV.

This sequence joins TRBV5-4 and TRBJ1-1; D is undetermined. V gave up 5 bases and J gave up 1 base, with 6 bases separating them. The CDR3 has 12 amino acids. The germline CDR1 and CDR2 sequences are SGHNT and YYREEE (reference sequence). CDR3 region: CASSVRNTEAFF. The CDR3 nucleotides read TGTGCCAGCAGTGTGCGGAACACTGAAGCTTTCTTT.

The V and J genes are TRBV9 and TRBJ2-6; a weak D match, TRBD1 (5 bases). V was clipped by 2 bases and J by 3 bases, with 9 bases between them. Looked up from germline, CDR1 is SGDLS and CDR2 is YYNGEE. The CDR3 covers 15 residues. CDR3: CASSVSGFGANVLTF. In DNA form, the CDR3 reads TGTGCCAGCAGCGTTTCAGGGTTTGGGGCCAACGTCCTGACTTTC.

The V and J genes are TRBV7-8 and TRBJ2-5; D is perhaps TRBD2 (6 bases). Trimming took 0 bases from V and 0 from J, leaving 14 bases between them. Germline values: CDR1 SGHVS, CDR2 FQNEAQ. The CDR3 runs to 17 residues. The CDR3 nucleotides read TGTGCCAGCAGCTTAGCTAGCGGAGGGCAGTACCAAGAGACCCAGTACTTC. It is translated as CASSLASGGQYQETQYF.

This chain uses TRBV27 with TRBJ2-2, with D tentatively TRBD1 or TRBD2 (5 bases each). The CDR3 spans 13 residues. Trimming removed 8 bases from V and 3 bases from J, with 10 bases in between. Germline V gene sequence: CDR1 MNHEY, CDR2 SMNVEV (reference sequence). This CDR3 is CASLGEYTGELFF. The DNA of the CDR3 is TGTGCCAGCCTGGGGGAGTACACCGGGGAGCTGTTTTTT.

The J gene is TRBJ1-2, the V gene TRBV2; D gene unclear. Germline lookup yields CDR1 SNHLY and CDR2 FYNNEI. V dropped 6 bases and J dropped 5 bases, with 7 bases sitting between them. This CDR3 contains 11 residues. The CDR3 reads CASRVLYGYTF. CDR3 coding DNA: TGTGCCAGCAGGGTATTGTATGGCTACACCTTC.

DNA of the CDR3: TGTGCCAGTCAAAGGGGGCTTGAGCAGTTCTTC. This sequence encodes CASQRGLEQFF. The V call is TRBV6-5, the J call TRBJ2-1; 7 bases are a match to TRBD1. The V and J ends lost 9 bases and 9 bases, in that order; junction bases with no gene match: 5. The CDR3 contains 11 residues. The germline V gene has CDR1 MNHEY and CDR2 SVGAGI.

The V gene is TRBV9, the J gene TRBJ2-7, with D possibly called TRBD1 or TRBD2 (6 bases each). CDR1 is SGDLS and CDR2 is YYNGEE in the germline V gene. V was shortened by 0 bases and J by 3 bases, with 13 bases between the two germline ends. The CDR3 covers 15 residues. The CDR3 sequence is CASSVEGGQHYEQYF. The CDR3 DNA sequence: TGTGCCAGCAGCGTAGAGGGGGGCCAACACTACGAGCAGTACTTC.